This TCR beta chain was sequenced during a study of blood T cell repertoires in COVID-19. Overall study: PBMCs, B-cell-depleted T cells, or T cells were the source of the cDNA or gDNA that made up the material.

The CDR3 is made up of 14 amino acids. With 0 bases clipped from V and 3 bases from J, the junction kept 1 base outside the gene matches. The germline CDR1 and CDR2 sequences are SEHNR and FQNEAQ (reference sequence). Source study methods: From reference gene primer amplification, estimates of nucleated cell counts were derived. Method: immunoSEQ multiplex PCR; TCRdb's copy keeps in-frame clones and lacks some. That table is the source of V, J and clone size, and D and trimming were worked out from the DNA. The sample consists of roughly 160,000 clones, about 87% of them appearing once. The sequence was collected from a woman aged 60-75 years who had recovered from COVID-19. Sequenced sample: peripheral blood. V is TRBV7-9 and J is TRBJ2-5, with 7 bases aligning to TRBD2. CDR3 DNA sequence: TGTGCCAGCAGCTTAGCTGCGGGGGAAGAGACCCAGTACTTC. Encoded protein: CASSLAAGEETQYF.